This T cell receptor beta chain was captured in a study of a mutant IDH1 vaccine in newly diagnosed glioma. Study-level information: Patients began vaccination 4-6 weeks after radiotherapy alone, or with temozolomide cycles. There were approximately 60% males and about 38% females among treated patients, whose mean age was approximately 44 years. Previous care, which was radiotherapy, temozolomide, or both, most often involved both.

Time point described: week 35, safety follow-up. Every vaccine dose comprised 300 ug of mutant IDH1 20-mer peptide plus topical imiquimod. New IDH1-mutant, ATRX-lost WHO grade 3 or 4 astrocytomas occurred in donors. This clone was seen more than once but under ten times. Its antigen is unknown. Trimming pared 4 bases from V and 4 bases from J, leaving 14 bases between. The length of the CDR3 is 14 residues. Germline lookup yields CDR1 SGHRS and CDR2 YFSETQ. Measured with immunoSEQ multiplex PCR; TCRdb has only the in-frame clones, and not every one. The table shows around 44,000 clones, with around 80% occurring only once.

This sequence was found in a man between 35 and 55 years old with glioma. The J gene is TRBJ1-2, the V gene TRBV5-1; D may be TRBD1 (6 bases). Sequenced here: PBMCs, sampled from a glioma patient whose treatment included an IDH1 peptide vaccine. CDR3 bases: TGCGCCAGCAGCATGGACGGGGGCTTCTATGGCTACACCTTC. It is translated as CASSMDGGFYGYTF.